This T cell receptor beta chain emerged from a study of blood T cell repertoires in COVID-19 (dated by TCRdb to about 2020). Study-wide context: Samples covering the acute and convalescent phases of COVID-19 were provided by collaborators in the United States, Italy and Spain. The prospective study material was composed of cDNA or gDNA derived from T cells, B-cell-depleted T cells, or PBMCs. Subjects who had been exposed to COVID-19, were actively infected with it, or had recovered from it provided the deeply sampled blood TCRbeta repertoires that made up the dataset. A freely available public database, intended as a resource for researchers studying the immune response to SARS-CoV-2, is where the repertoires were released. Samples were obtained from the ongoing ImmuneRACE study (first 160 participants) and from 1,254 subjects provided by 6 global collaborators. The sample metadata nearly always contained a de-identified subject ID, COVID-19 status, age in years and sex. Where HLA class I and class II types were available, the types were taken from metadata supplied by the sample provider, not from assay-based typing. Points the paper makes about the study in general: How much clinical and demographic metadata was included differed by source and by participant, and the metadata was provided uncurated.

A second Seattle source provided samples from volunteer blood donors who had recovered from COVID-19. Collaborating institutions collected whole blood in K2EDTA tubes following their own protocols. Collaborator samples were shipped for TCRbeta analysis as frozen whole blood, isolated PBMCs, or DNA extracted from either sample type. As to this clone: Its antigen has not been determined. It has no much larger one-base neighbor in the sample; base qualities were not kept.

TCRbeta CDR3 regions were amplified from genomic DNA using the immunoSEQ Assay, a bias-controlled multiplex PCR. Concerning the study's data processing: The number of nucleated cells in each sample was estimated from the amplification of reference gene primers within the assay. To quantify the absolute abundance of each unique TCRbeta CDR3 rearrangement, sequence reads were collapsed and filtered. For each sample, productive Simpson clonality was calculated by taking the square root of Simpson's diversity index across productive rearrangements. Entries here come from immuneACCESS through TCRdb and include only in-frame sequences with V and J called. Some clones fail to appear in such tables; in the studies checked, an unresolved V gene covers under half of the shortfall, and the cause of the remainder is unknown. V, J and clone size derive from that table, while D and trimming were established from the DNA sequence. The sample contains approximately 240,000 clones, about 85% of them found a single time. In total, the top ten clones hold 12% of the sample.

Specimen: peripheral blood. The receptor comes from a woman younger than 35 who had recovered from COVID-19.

The DNA is as follows: TGTGCCAGCATCAGGGCCCCCCAAGAGACCCAGTACTTC. The resulting protein is CASIRAPQETQYF. The V and J genes are TRBV2 and TRBJ2-5, and possibly TRBD1, on 5 matching bases. There are 13 amino acids in the CDR3, from cysteine to phenylalanine inclusive. Only the CDR3 DNA stays, 39 bases, in frame from base 1. V is cut by 7 bases and J by 1 base, and the space between the germline ends is 10 bases. CDR1 SNHLY and CDR2 FYNNEI are derived from the germline V gene.